This TCR beta chain is from a study of CD8+CD57+ T cells in acquired aplastic anemia. Study summary: Isolated CD4+ and CD8+ cells, once sorted, yielded DNA averaging around 3.3 ug. Study results and caveats: The study identified roughly 29 CD8+ CDR3 sequences shared by patients and controls.

The CDR3 is 15 residues long. After removal of 3 bases from V and 8 bases from J, the junction contained 12 bases not matched to a gene. From germline, CDR1 is LNHNV and CDR2 YYDKDF (reference sequence). CD8+CD57+ cell expansion, shown by flow cytometry, had occurred in the patients selected for sequencing. Every patient presented with severe acquired aplastic anemia. Prior therapy had not been administered to any patient at the time of blood sampling. According to the study, genomic DNA was the template for TCR beta VDJ and CDR3 profiling. Via MiXCR, TCRdb re-called the reads, giving one row per CDR3 protein. Here the sample spans roughly 250,000 distinct CDR3 sequences, more than 40% being singletons. As regards this clonotype: Its cognate antigen is unknown.

J is TRBJ1-2 and V is TRBV15; 7 bases map to TRBD1. Sequencing was performed on sorted CD4+, CD8+, or CD8+CD57+ T cells (not recorded which) from PBMCs. The TCR originated in a human donor with aplastic anemia. Here the CDR3 DNA reads TGTGCCACCAGCAGTGACAGGGTTACCGGGGGAGGCTACACCTTC. This encodes CATSSDRVTGGGYTF.